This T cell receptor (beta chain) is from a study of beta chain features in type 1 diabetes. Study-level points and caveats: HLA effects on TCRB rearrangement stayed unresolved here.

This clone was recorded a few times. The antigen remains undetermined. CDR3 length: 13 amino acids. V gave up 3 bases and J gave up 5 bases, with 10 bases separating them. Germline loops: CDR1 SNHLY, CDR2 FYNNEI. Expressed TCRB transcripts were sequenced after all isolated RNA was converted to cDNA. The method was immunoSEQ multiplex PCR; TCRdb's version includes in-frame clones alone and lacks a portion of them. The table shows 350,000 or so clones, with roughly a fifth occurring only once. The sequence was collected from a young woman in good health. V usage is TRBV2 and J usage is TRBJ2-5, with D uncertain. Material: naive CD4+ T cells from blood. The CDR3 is CASSDPIGETQYF. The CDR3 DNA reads TGTGCCAGCAGTGATCCGATCGGTGAGACCCAGTACTTC.